One and the same sample provided the 20 T cell receptor beta chains below, sequenced in a study of shared clonotypes between healthy human individuals. The protocol was immunoSEQ multiplex PCR, while the TCRdb copy is restricted to in-frame clones and leaves out a portion. The table includes 2,500,000 or so clones, approximately 94% detected once. The sequenced material came from naive CD4+ T cells sorted from blood. Documented subset: CD45RA+ positively selected. These receptors were taken from a young man in good health.

The V call is TRBV2, the J call TRBJ2-7, with TRBD2 matching 9 bases. V lost 6 bases, J lost 3 bases, and 6 bases stayed unmatched. The CDR3 sequence is 14 residues long. Looked up from germline, CDR1 is SNHLY and CDR2 is FYNNEI. The CDR3 DNA sequence: TGTGCCAGCAGCGGACTAGCGACGATCTACGAGCAGTACTTC. Its translation is CASSGLATIYEQYF.

The chain has TRBV6-5 and TRBJ2-2, with a tentative D call TRBD2 (6 bases). V was cut by 2 bases and J by 4 bases, with 14 bases left in between. The CDR3 has 16 amino acids. CDR1 is MNHEY and CDR2 is SVGAGI in the germline V gene. The CDR3 loop is CASSYTSPGGTGELFF. The CDR3, as DNA: TGTGCCAGCAGTTACACATCGCCCGGGGGCACCGGGGAGCTGTTTTTT.

Only a few counts were recorded for this clone. This chain uses TRBV2 with TRBJ1-6, with TRBD1 identical over 10 bases. The CDR3 consists of 14 residues. V shed 6 bases, J shed 8 bases, and the junction held 4 bases outside the gene matches. The germline V gene encodes CDR1 SNHLY and CDR2 FYNNEI. The CDR3 region is CASRQGTGDSPLHF. CDR3 sequence (DNA): TGTGCCAGCAGACAAGGGACAGGGGATTCACCCCTCCACTTT.

Comments on this clone: Other DNA sequences of this sample code for an identical CDR3. V gene TRBV7-2 combines with J gene TRBJ2-2; D is uncertain. Between the trimmed V and J ends, which lost 1 base and 6 bases, there was a span of 9 bases. This CDR3 spans 14 amino acids. Germline V gene data show CDR1 as SGHTA and CDR2 as FQGNSA. In nucleotides, the CDR3 is TGTGCCAGCAGCTTAGTCCGCGGCGCCGGGGAGCTGTTTTTT. Protein sequence: CASSLVRGAGELFF.

V usage is TRBV11-2 and J usage is TRBJ2-5; D uncertain. The J call is doubtful: the DNA matches TRBJ2-7 better. The germline CDR1 and CDR2 sequences are SGHAT and FQNNGV. The CDR3 sequence is 12 residues long. The CDR3 spells CASSRYPYEQYF. The DNA of the CDR3 is TGTGCCAGCAGCCGATATCCCTACGAGCAGTACTTC.

The J gene is TRBJ1-3, the V gene TRBV27; D may be TRBD1 (5 bases). Between the trimmed V and J ends, which lost 5 bases and 0 bases, there was a span of 14 bases. Germline V lookup: CDR1 MNHEY, CDR2 SMNVEV (reference sequence). The CDR3 has 16 amino acids. Here the CDR3 reads CASSPGVASSGNTIYF. Here the CDR3 DNA reads TGTGCCAGCAGTCCGGGGGTGGCTTCCTCTGGAAACACCATATATTTT.

This clone was counted a single time. The chain uses TRBV4-1 and TRBJ1-4; possible D gene TRBD1, 6 bases. Trimming took off 4 bases at V and 4 bases at J, with 13 bases between the two ends. Germline V gives CDR1 MGHRA, CDR2 YSYEKL. The CDR3 sequence is 15 residues long. CDR3 loop: CASSLQGFSNEKLFF. The DNA for the CDR3 is TGCGCCAGCAGCCTCCAGGGGTTTAGTAATGAAAAACTGTTTTTT.

This clone was counted a single time. The V call is TRBV7-2, the J call TRBJ2-3; D possibly corresponds to TRBD2 (5 bases). CDR1 and CDR2 (germline): SGHTA, FQGNSA. The CDR3 extends over 13 amino acids. The V and J ends lost 5 bases and 10 bases respectively, with 16 bases between them. CDR3 in DNA: TGTGCCAGCAGCCCCGGGCCGATGAGGGCGCAGTATTTT. This gives the protein CASSPGPMRAQYF. Looking up the rest from reference TRBV7-2 and TRBJ2-3 gives the full variable domain: GAGVSQSPSNKVTEKGKDVELRCDPISGHTALYWYRQSLGQGLEFLIYFQGNSAPDKSGLPSDRFSAERTGGSVSTLTIQRTQQEDSAVYLCASSPGPMRAQYFGPGTRLTVL.

V gene TRBV19 combines with J gene TRBJ2-1; maybe TRBD2 (6 bases). This CDR3 is built from 16 residues. Per germline, CDR1 LNHDA and CDR2 SQIVND (reference sequence). Trimming cost V 1 base and J 9 bases, with 19 bases left between them. The CDR3 DNA sequence: TGTGCCAGTAGTATAGCGGGCGGGATCGGGAGTGGTGAGCAGTTCTTC. It encodes CASSIAGGIGSGEQFF. Looking up the rest from reference TRBV19 and TRBJ2-1 gives the full variable domain: DGGITQSPKYLFRKEGQNVTLSCEQNLNHDAMYWYRQDPGQGLRLIYYSQIVNDFQKGDIAEGYSVSREKKESFPLTVTSAQKNPTAFYLCASSIAGGIGSGEQFFGPGTRLTVL.

CDR3: CASSIRTAEAFF. In DNA, the CDR3 is TGTGCCAGTAGTATCCGGACAGCTGAAGCTTTCTTT. V gene TRBV19 combines with J gene TRBJ1-1; possible D gene TRBD1, 6 bases. Germline-derived CDR1 and CDR2 are LNHDA and SQIVND (reference sequence). V lost 3 bases to trimming and J lost 6 bases, with 8 bases between them. CDR3 length: 12 amino acids. The variable domain in full, completed from reference TRBV19 and TRBJ1-1, reads DGGITQSPKYLFRKEGQNVTLSCEQNLNHDAMYWYRQDPGQGLRLIYYSQIVNDFQKGDIAEGYSVSREKKESFPLTVTSAQKNPTAFYLCASSIRTAEAFFGQGTRLTVV.

The V and J genes are TRBV5-1 and TRBJ1-6; possibly TRBD1 for D (5 bases). Trimming removed 6 bases from V and 7 bases from J, with 23 bases in between. From germline, CDR1 is SGHRS and CDR2 YFSETQ. The CDR3 is 17 residues long. The CDR3 nucleotides are TGCGCCAGCACCGAATTCGCCGGTGGGGCGGAAAATTCACCCCTCCACTTT. Amino acid sequence: CASTEFAGGAENSPLHF.

The chain links TRBV29-1 to TRBJ2-5, with D hard to call. The CDR3 length is 11 residues. V lost 5 bases to trimming and J lost 4 bases, with 8 bases between them. Germline CDR1 and CDR2: SQVTM and ANQGSEA. CDR3: CSVLVLETQYF. In nucleotides, the CDR3 is TGCAGCGTTTTAGTCTTAGAGACCCAGTACTTC.

The chain recombines TRBV5-1 with TRBJ2-1, with no clear D. V lost 4 bases to trimming and J lost 10 bases, with 12 bases between them. This CDR3 contains 12 residues. Germline CDR1 SGHRS, CDR2 YFSETQ. CDR3 in DNA: TGCGCCAGCAGCCCCGGAGACGGGGAGCAGTTCTTC. The encoded protein is CASSPGDGEQFF. Full variable domain (rest looked up from reference TRBV5-1 and TRBJ2-1): KAGVTQTPRYLIKTRGQQVTLSCSPISGHRSVSWYQQTPGQGLQFLFEYFSETQRNKGNFPGRFSGRQFSNSRSEMNVSTLELGDSALYLCASSPGDGEQFFGPGTRLTVL.

Note on this clone: The same CDR3 also results from other DNA sequences found in this sample. The rearrangement uses TRBV5-1 and TRBJ2-7; weak D call: TRBD2 (6 bases). V lost 8 bases to trimming and J lost 0 bases, with 15 bases between them. The V gene's germline CDR1 is SGHRS and CDR2 YFSETQ. The CDR3 runs to 14 residues. The CDR3 nucleotides read TGCGCCAGTAGCCGGGACGGGAGCTCCTACGAGCAGTACTTC. Translated: CASSRDGSSYEQYF.

This clone was seen just once. This chain uses TRBV18 with TRBJ2-7; perhaps TRBD2 as D (6 bases). The V gene's germline CDR1 is KGHSH and CDR2 LQKENI. V was cut by 3 bases and J by 2 bases, with 11 bases left in between. The CDR3 has 14 amino acids. In DNA form, the CDR3 reads TGTGCCAGCTCACCCGGGACTCTAGCCTACGAGCAGTACTTC. This encodes CASSPGTLAYEQYF.

This chain connects TRBV6-1 to TRBJ2-5; the D is unclear. There are 13 residues in the CDR3. Between the trimmed V and J ends, which lost 7 bases and 2 bases, there was a span of 11 bases. Germline assignment: CDR1 MNHNS and CDR2 SASEGT. This chain's CDR3 is CASTRPPQETQYF. DNA for the CDR3: TGTGCCAGCACTAGGCCACCGCAAGAGACCCAGTACTTC.

This sequence joins TRBV7-8 and TRBJ2-7; D not resolved. The CDR3 has 13 residues. The germline V gene has CDR1 SGHVS and CDR2 FQNEAQ. Trimming stripped 2 bases from V and 0 bases from J, with 5 bases between. In DNA form, the CDR3 reads TGTGCCAGCAGCTTAACGGACTCCTACGAGCAGTACTTC. Its protein product is CASSLTDSYEQYF.

The chain couples TRBV5-6 to TRBJ2-1; weak D call: TRBD2 (5 bases). This CDR3 is built from 16 residues. Germline values: CDR1 SGHDT, CDR2 YYEEEE. Trimming pared 4 bases from V and 2 bases from J, leaving 16 bases between. CDR3 nucleotides: TGTGCCAGCAGCGCACGGCTAGCCCCCACCTACAATGAGCAGTTCTTC. Its protein is CASSARLAPTYNEQFF. The full variable domain, with the rest looked up from reference TRBV5-6 and TRBJ2-1, is DAGVTQSPTHLIKTRGQQVTLRCSPKSGHDTVSWYQQALGQGPQFIFQYYEEEERQRGNFPDRFSGHQFPNYSSELNVNALLLGDSALYLCASSARLAPTYNEQFFGPGTRLTVL.

The rearrangement joins TRBV5-6 to TRBJ1-4; D is unresolved. The CDR3 spans 13 residues. With 3 bases removed from V and 10 bases from J, the gap between germline ends came to 13 bases. Germline V lookup: CDR1 SGHDT, CDR2 YYEEEE. This CDR3 reads CASSSDLGIKLFF. DNA for the CDR3: TGTGCCAGCAGCTCTGACTTGGGGATAAAACTGTTTTTT.

The chain recombines TRBV6-6 with TRBJ1-6; D ambiguous. Germline V gene lookup returns CDR1 MNHNY and CDR2 SVGAGI (reference sequence). CDR3 length: 15 amino acids. Trimming removed 7 bases at V and 5 bases at J, with 15 bases between. The CDR3 region is CASKVGGVDNSPLHF. CDR3 sequence (DNA): TGTGCCAGCAAAGTCGGTGGAGTGGATAATTCACCCCTCCACTTT.